One and the same sample provided the 19 T cell receptor beta chains below, sequenced in a study of T cell responses to AZD1222 COVID-19 vaccine. Produced via immunoSEQ multiplex PCR; TCRdb's table is partial and in-frame only. The data show about 160,000 clones, with 90% to 95% seen just once and roughly 4.5% held by the top ten. The source material was peripheral blood, sampled on day 0 of MenACWY control vaccination. The receptors were gathered from an adult in good health.

The chain links TRBV7-2 to TRBJ2-7; D gene ambiguous. The CDR3 totals 14 residues. Germline CDR1 SGHTA, CDR2 FQGNSA. Trimming took 8 bases from V and 2 from J, leaving 16 bases between them. The CDR3 nucleotides read TGTGCCAGCGGCAAAGGGCCCCTAACCTACGAGCAGTACTTC. Protein sequence: CASGKGPLTYEQYF.

The chain combines TRBV19 with TRBJ2-5, with 7 bases fitting TRBD2. CDR3 length equals 13 residues. After removal of 3 bases from V and 6 bases from J, the junction contained 4 bases not matched to a gene. Germline CDR1 and CDR2: LNHDA and SQIVND (reference sequence). The CDR3 sequence: CASSITGGKTQYF. Written as DNA, the CDR3 is TGTGCCAGTAGTATTACGGGGGGTAAGACCCAGTACTTC.

The rearrangement links TRBV5-1 to TRBJ1-2; D is uncertain. Germline lookup yields CDR1 SGHRS and CDR2 YFSETQ. V was shortened by 0 bases and J by 7 bases, with 16 bases between the two germline ends. This CDR3 region has 15 residues. The CDR3 loop reads CASSLATAGGVGYTF. The CDR3 region has the DNA TGCGCCAGCAGCTTGGCAACAGCAGGAGGAGTTGGCTACACCTTC.

CDR3 amino acids: CASSSREVQPQHF. CDR3 in DNA: TGTGCCAGCAGTTCCAGGGAGGTCCAGCCCCAGCATTTT. The rearrangement uses TRBV28 and TRBJ1-5; weak D call: TRBD1 (5 bases). Germline V gives CDR1 MDHEN, CDR2 SYDVKM. This CDR3 region has 13 residues. Trimming took 4 bases from V and 7 from J, leaving 11 bases between them.

The gene calls are TRBV27 and TRBJ2-7; possibly TRBD2 for D (6 bases). Germline CDR1 reads MNHEY; CDR2 reads SMNVEV (reference sequence). This CDR3 is 16 amino acids long. V lost 6 bases, J lost 0 bases, and 18 bases lay in between. DNA of the CDR3: TGTGCCAGCAGACGGGACTTTCTGGGCGACTCCTACGAGCAGTACTTC. Translating gives CASRRDFLGDSYEQYF.

The rearrangement uses TRBV7-9 and TRBJ2-2, with 8 bases that match TRBD1. V was clipped by 5 bases and J by 4 bases; unmatched bases: 3. The CDR3 contains 14 residues. CDR1 is SEHNR, CDR2 FQNEAQ, per germline (reference sequence). This CDR3 is CASSKDRATGELFF. DNA of the CDR3: TGTGCCAGCAGCAAGGACAGGGCCACCGGGGAGCTGTTTTTT. Filled out from reference TRBV7-9 and TRBJ2-2, the complete variable domain reads DTGVSQNPRHKITKRGQNVTFRCDPISEHNRLYWYRQTLGQGPEFLTYFQNEAQLEKSRLLSDRFSAERPKGSFSTLEIQRTEQGDSAMYLCASSKDRATGELFFGEGSRLTVL.

The chain uses TRBV7-6 and TRBJ1-3, with D possibly TRBD1 on 6 matching bases. The V end was cut by 2 bases, the J end by 0 bases, with 8 bases between. This CDR3 has 15 amino acids. CDR1 is SGHVS and CDR2 is FNYEAQ in the germline V gene. The CDR3 reads CASSLSRGSGNTIYF. For the CDR3, the DNA is TGTGCCAGCAGCTTAAGCAGGGGCTCTGGAAACACCATATATTTT.

The chain uses TRBV9 and TRBJ2-2; 7 bases fit TRBD2. CDR3 length: 14 amino acids. The J segment lost 5 bases and the V segment lost 0 bases, leaving 1 base of the junction unmatched. CDR1 and CDR2 (germline): SGDLS, YYNGEE. CDR3 residues: CASSVAGGTGELFF. The CDR3 DNA sequence: TGTGCCAGCAGCGTAGCGGGAGGAACCGGGGAGCTGTTTTTT.

The rearrangement joins TRBV18 to TRBJ1-1; D not certain. There are 13 residues in the CDR3. Deletions cut 2 bases from V and 5 bases from J, with 9 bases between. The germline CDR1 and CDR2 sequences are KGHSH and LQKENI. Written as DNA, the CDR3 is TGTGCCAGCTCACCAGCAGTGGAGACTGAAGCTTTCTTT. Protein product: CASSPAVETEAFF.

Worth noting for this clone: A read error may account for a junction end that differs from germline. The rearrangement uses TRBV11-3 and TRBJ1-1; the D is unclear. Germline V gene lookup returns CDR1 SGHNT and CDR2 YENEEA. The CDR3 length is 14 residues. Here the CDR3 reads CASTLPDGNTEAFF. CDR3 nucleotides: TGTGCCAGCACCTTACCGGACGGGAACACTGAAGCTTTCTTT. Using reference TRBV11-3 and TRBJ1-1 for the parts outside the CDR3, the full variable domain is EAGVVQSPRYKIIEKKQPVAFWCNPISGHNTLYWYLQNLGQGPELLIRYENEEAVDDSQLPKDRFSAERLKGVDSTLKIQPAELGDSAVYLCASTLPDGNTEAFFGQGTRLTVV.

The chain uses TRBV6-5 and TRBJ2-1, with TRBD1 identical over 7 bases. Germline V lookup: CDR1 MNHEY, CDR2 SVGAGI. The trim removed 6 bases at V and 4 bases at J, leaving 6 bases unmatched. This CDR3 comprises 14 residues. The CDR3: CASRRGQLYNEQFF. The CDR3 bases are TGTGCCAGCAGAAGGGGACAGCTTTACAATGAGCAGTTCTTC.

V gene TRBV14 combines with J gene TRBJ1-4; D is uncertain. This CDR3 contains 14 residues. Germline V gives CDR1 SGHDN, CDR2 FVKESK. The V and J ends lost 5 bases and 7 bases respectively, with 14 bases between them. CDR3 amino acids: CASSSLTATEKLFF. DNA of the CDR3: TGTGCCAGCAGCTCTTTGACGGCGACTGAAAAACTGTTTTTT.

The gene calls are TRBV4-2 and TRBJ2-5; no definite D call. Germline CDR1 LGHNA, CDR2 YNFKEQ. The CDR3 totals 14 residues. Trimming took off 0 bases at V and 5 bases at J, with 10 bases between the two ends. The CDR3, as DNA: TGTGCCAGCAGCCAAGAGGTAGGGTGGGAGACCCAGTACTTC. Encoded protein: CASSQEVGWETQYF.

The chain joins TRBV14 to TRBJ2-5; D gene ambiguous. Trimming shortened V by 1 base and J by 4 bases, and 4 bases separated the two germline ends. Germline CDR1 and CDR2: SGHDN and FVKESK. The CDR3 loop spans 12 amino acids. The CDR3 nucleotides read TGTGCCAGCAGCCAAGTGTCAGAGACCCAGTACTTC. This sequence encodes CASSQVSETQYF.

This chain joins TRBV14 and TRBJ2-7, with a possible D match to TRBD2 (6 bases). The CDR3 is made up of 13 amino acids. Germline assignment: CDR1 SGHDN and CDR2 FVKESK. Trimming pared 3 bases from V and 10 bases from J, leaving 16 bases between. For the CDR3, the DNA is TGTGCCAGCAGCCAGATCAGACTAGATGCTCAGTACTTC. It codes for CASSQIRLDAQYF.

This clone is a singleton in its sample. The gene calls are TRBV9 and TRBJ1-1, with D unclear. V was trimmed by 0 bases and J by 1 base, leaving 7 bases between them. This CDR3 comprises 14 residues. The germline V gene has CDR1 SGDLS and CDR2 YYNGEE. Written as DNA, the CDR3 is TGTGCCAGCAGCGTAGGGCCCGAGAACACTGAAGCTTTCTTT. It yields the protein CASSVGPENTEAFF.

J is TRBJ1-2 and V is TRBV23-1; the D is unclear. TRBV23-1 has ORF status, its function being uncertain. Trimming took 0 bases from V and 8 from J, leaving 4 bases between them. The CDR3 totals 11 residues. CDR3 protein: CASSQSRGYTF. The CDR3 region has the DNA TGCGCCAGCAGTCAATCGCGGGGCTACACCTTC.

For the CDR3, the DNA is TGTGCCAGCACCTACGACAGGTCCCCGGGGTCCTATAATTCACCCCTCCACTTT. It codes for CASTYDRSPGSYNSPLHF. The chain employs TRBV27 and TRBJ1-6, with D possibly TRBD1 on 6 matching bases. This CDR3 has 18 amino acids. The germline V gene encodes CDR1 MNHEY and CDR2 SMNVEV (reference sequence). V was trimmed by 7 bases and J by 1 base, leaving 20 bases between them.

The chain employs TRBV2 and TRBJ1-2; TRBD1 aligns across 7 bases. The CDR3 covers 15 residues. Germline V gene sequence: CDR1 SNHLY, CDR2 FYNNEI. After removal of 6 bases from V and 4 bases from J, the junction contained 11 bases not matched to a gene. The CDR3 DNA sequence: TGTGCCAGCAGACACAAGGGAGGGGGCAGCTATGGCTACACCTTC. It translates to CASRHKGGGSYGYTF. The full variable domain, its missing parts supplied by reference TRBV2 and TRBJ1-2, is EPEVTQTPSHQVTQMGQEVILRCVPISNHLYFYWYRQILGQKVEFLVSFYNNEISEKSEIFDDQFSVERPDGSNFTLKIRSTKLEDSAMYFCASRHKGGGSYGYTFGSGTRLTVV.